The rows below give T cell receptor beta chains drawn from one sample of a study of T-cell reconstitution after alpha-beta-depleted transplantation in children. Using its own MiXCR run on the PCR reads, TCRdb lists one record per CDR3 protein. The sample shows just over 950,000 distinct CDR3 sequences, about 26% of them seen only once. The sequencing used PBMCs, mostly from graft donor cells, collected 360 days after TCRalphabeta/CD19-depleted stem cell transplant. Every receptor here comes from a boy under two years old who had a stem cell transplant for SCID, so the T cells may come from the graft donor. Both conserved end residues are part of each CDR3. D genes are given only for firm matches. Not all rows give a size; the values are once, few, many and, for expanded clones, a class.

abundance	v_gene	j_gene	d_gene	CDR3aa	CDR3nt
.	TRBV4-2	TRBJ2-3	.	CASSQGRNRDTQYF	TGTGCCAGCAGCCAAGGGCGCAATCGGGATACGCAGTATTTT
.	TRBV10-3	TRBJ2-3	.	CAIRSERTSTDTQYF	TGTGCCATCAGATCGGAGCGGACTAGCACAGATACGCAGTATTTT
.	TRBV14	TRBJ2-1	.	CASSPHARQGDLILYNEQFF	TGTGCCAGCAGCCCACACGCCCGGCAGGGAGACCTTATTCTATACAATGAGCAGTTCTTC
few	TRBV27	TRBJ2-5	TRBD2	CASSPSGGPFVQETQYF	TGTGCCAGCAGCCCTAGCGGGGGTCCTTTCGTTCAAGAGACCCAGTACTTC
.	TRBV7-9	TRBJ2-1	.	CASSPGGKKNEQFF	TGTGCCAGCAGCCCTGGGGGAAAGAAGAATGAGCAGTTCTTC
.	TRBV4-1	TRBJ2-1	.	CASSQGGRPKAYNEQFF	TGCGCCAGCAGCCAAGGGGGGCGTCCTAAAGCCTACAATGAGCAGTTCTTC
few	TRBV10-3	TRBJ2-1	TRBD1	CATAPFRDRDSDEQFF	TGTGCCACCGCACCCTTCCGGGACAGGGACAGCGATGAGCAGTTCTTC
few	TRBV20-1	TRBJ1-1	.	CSTNRVPGTEAFF	TGCAGTACAAACAGGGTACCCGGCACTGAAGCTTTCTTT
.	TRBV12-3/TRBV12-4	TRBJ2-5	TRBD2	CACSSPSGGAGFIETQYF	TGTGCCTGCAGTTCCCCTAGCGGGGGGGCAGGATTCATAGAGACCCAGTACTTC
few	TRBV20-1	TRBJ2-3	.	CSARRRELSTDTQYF	TGCAGTGCTAGGCGGAGGGAGCTTAGCACAGATACGCAGTATTTT
.	TRBV28	TRBJ2-7	.	CASKKGLGASYEQYF	TGTGCCAGCAAAAAAGGCCTGGGCGCTTCCTACGAGCAGTACTTC
.	TRBV5-1	TRBJ2-7	TRBD1	CASRVSRGHREQYF	TGCGCCAGCAGGGTGAGCAGGGGGCATCGCGAGCAGTACTTC
.	TRBV12-3/TRBV12-4	TRBJ2-1	.	CASSFSNNEQFF	TGTGCCAGCAGTTTCTCGAACAATGAGCAGTTCTTC
.	TRBV5-5	TRBJ2-3	.	CASSLVFSDTQYF	TGTGCCAGCAGCTTGGTCTTCTCCGATACGCAGTATTTT
.	TRBV28	TRBJ1-6	TRBD1	CASSTLDRGSLNSPLHF	TGTGCCAGCAGTACGCTCGACAGGGGTTCTCTCAATTCACCCCTCCACTTT
few	TRBV20-1	TRBJ1-5	.	CSARGGEGGQPQHF	TGCAGTGCTAGGGGGGGGGAAGGGGGTCAGCCCCAGCATTTT
few	TRBV6-5	TRBJ2-5	.	CASSYSTGKRETQYF	TGTGCCAGCAGTTACTCCACAGGGAAGCGAGAGACCCAGTACTTC
.	TRBV7-2	TRBJ1-2	TRBD1	CASSAGTDLLTLWGYTF	TGTGCCAGCAGCGCAGGGACAGATCTCCTAACCCTTTGGGGCTACACCTTC
.	TRBV7-3	TRBJ2-3	TRBD2	CASSLAGGQADTQYF	TGTGCCAGCAGCTTAGCGGGGGGGCAAGCAGATACGCAGTATTTT
few	TRBV28	TRBJ2-1	.	CASSLMIDSYNEQFF	TGTGCCAGCAGTTTAATGATAGACTCCTACAATGAGCAGTTCTTC
.	TRBV5-1	TRBJ2-3	.	CASSLEVGDTQYF	TGCGCCAGCAGCTTGGAAGTGGGGGATACGCAGTATTTT
.	TRBV5-1	TRBJ2-7	TRBD1	CASSLLGTGADEQYF	TGCGCCAGCAGCTTGTTGGGGACAGGGGCGGACGAGCAGTACTTC